This T cell receptor (beta chain) was identified in a study of post-analysis software for immune sequencing data. Study conclusions and caveats: Four or five TRBV segments, TRBV5-6, TRBV5-1 and TRBV20-1 among them, were found more frequent in patients than controls. Significantly lower normalized Chao1 diversity was found in patients with multiple sclerosis relative to controls.

Turning to this clonotype: Its antigen is currently unknown.

cDNA libraries for TCR beta contained unique molecular identifiers. TCRdb analysed the PCR reads with MiXCR anew, one entry per CDR3 protein. The sample consists of 600,000 to 700,000 distinct CDR3 sequences, 55% to 60% of them appearing once. The trim removed 5 bases at V and 5 bases at J, leaving 10 bases unmatched. The CDR3 loop spans 16 amino acids. CDR1 and CDR2 from the germline V gene are SGHAT and FQDESV (reference sequence). The TCR originated in a girl aged 2 to 10 with multiple sclerosis. Sequencing was carried out using blood. The chain employs TRBV11-1 and TRBJ2-5, with 11 bases fitting TRBD1. CDR3 residues: CASSLWDRGYLETQYF. The DNA of the CDR3 is TGTGCCAGCAGCCTATGGGACAGGGGGTATTTGGAGACCCAGTACTTC.